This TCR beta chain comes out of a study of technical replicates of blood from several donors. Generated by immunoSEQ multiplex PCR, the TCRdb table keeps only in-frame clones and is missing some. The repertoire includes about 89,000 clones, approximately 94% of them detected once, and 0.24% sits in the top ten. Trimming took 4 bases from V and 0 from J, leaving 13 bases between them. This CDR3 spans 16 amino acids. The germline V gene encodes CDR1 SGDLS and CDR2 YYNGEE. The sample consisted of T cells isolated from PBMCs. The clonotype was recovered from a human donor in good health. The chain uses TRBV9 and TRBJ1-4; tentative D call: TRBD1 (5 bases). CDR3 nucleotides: TGTGCCAGCAGCCCCCTGGGACTATCAACTAATGAAAAACTGTTTTTT. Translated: CASSPLGLSTNEKLFF.